What follows is one T cell receptor beta chain and its context. Using a J-beta primer mix together with a sample-barcoded 5' primer, a second PCR was run for roughly 7 to 11 cycles. TCRdb called the 5' RACE reads again in MiXCR, with one record for every CDR3 protein. The sample records about 1.5 million distinct CDR3 sequences, approximately 43% being singletons. Trimming took 8 bases from V and 10 from J, leaving 17 bases between them. CDR1 DFQATT and CDR2 SNEGSKA come from the germline V gene (reference sequence). This CDR3 contains 11 residues. This sample is part of a study of blood T cells in healthy people across ages.

The TCR originated in a woman under 30 in good health. The V and J genes are TRBV20-1 and TRBJ1-2, with D unresolved. Sequenced input: blood. CDR3 sequence (DNA): TGCAGTCCGCTAGACCCGGGATCCTACACCTTC. This encodes CSPLDPGSYTF.